The 29 T cell receptor beta chains below all came from one sample that was sequenced in a study of CD8+ T cells in alopecia areata. Reverse transcription of extracted RNA yielded cDNA, which provided the sequencing template. The data were produced by immunoSEQ multiplex PCR, yet TCRdb's version contains in-frame clones alone and is incomplete. The sample includes approximately 13,000 clones, 50% to 70% of them seen just once. Punch biopsies of lesional scalp, plus peripheral blood, were taken from alopecia areata patients. The sample was skin, taken at week 0. The source is a human donor with alopecia areata.

This clone occurred once. The V and J genes are TRBV7-9 and TRBJ1-1; D is perhaps TRBD1 (5 bases). CDR3 size: 14 residues. Germline V gene lookup returns CDR1 SEHNR and CDR2 FQNEAQ (reference sequence). V lost 6 bases and J lost 1, with 12 bases in between. CDR3 sequence reads: CASSSTVGNTEAFF. The CDR3 DNA follows: TGTGCCAGCAGTTCGACAGTTGGGAACACTGAAGCTTTCTTT.

This rearrangement joins TRBV6-9 to TRBJ2-2, with a possible D match to TRBD1 (6 bases). Germline V gives CDR1 MNHGY, CDR2 SVAAGI. Trimming shortened V by 3 bases and J by 2 bases, and 13 bases separated the two germline ends. The CDR3 covers 16 residues. CDR3 sequence: CASSYSQGGNTGELFF. The CDR3 nucleotides are TGTGCCAGCAGTTACTCCCAAGGGGGAAACACCGGGGAGCTGTTTTTT.

The rearrangement uses TRBV5-4 and TRBJ2-2; D might be TRBD2 (6 bases). With 4 bases removed from V and 6 bases from J, the gap between germline ends came to 16 bases. CDR1 SGHNT and CDR2 YYREEE come from the germline V gene (reference sequence). There are 15 residues in the CDR3. CDR3: CASSPGTFYAGELFF. CDR3 DNA sequence: TGTGCCAGCAGCCCCGGGACTTTTTACGCCGGGGAGCTGTTTTTT.

The rearrangement uses TRBV2 and TRBJ2-4, with a weak D call TRBD1 (5 bases). V lost 8 bases and J 4 bases, leaving 18 bases between the germline ends. The CDR3 sequence is 15 residues long. CDR1 and CDR2 from the germline V gene are SNHLY and FYNNEI. The CDR3 loop reads CASGAGILKKNIQYF. CDR3 nucleotides: TGTGCCAGCGGGGCAGGGATCCTGAAGAAAAACATTCAGTACTTC. Filled out from reference TRBV2 and TRBJ2-4, the complete variable domain reads EPEVTQTPSHQVTQMGQEVILRCVPISNHLYFYWYRQILGQKVEFLVSFYNNEISEKSEIFDDQFSVERPDGSNFTLKIRSTKLEDSAMYFCASGAGILKKNIQYFGAGTRLSVL.

The J gene is TRBJ1-3, the V gene TRBV18; 8 bases line up with TRBD1. V lost 4 bases and J lost 2; bases outside the gene matches: 4. The CDR3 contains 15 residues. Germline CDR1 and CDR2: KGHSH and LQKENI. Here the CDR3 DNA reads TGTGCCAGCTCACTGACAGGGGACGCTGGAAACACCATATATTTT. It is translated as CASSLTGDAGNTIYF.

CDR3 in amino acids: CASSDDRDRGGFETQYF. CDR3 DNA sequence: TGTGCCAGCAGCGACGACCGGGACAGGGGGGGGTTCGAGACCCAGTACTTC. The V call is TRBV11-2, the J call TRBJ2-5; 11 nucleotides match TRBD1. Germline loops: CDR1 SGHAT, CDR2 FQNNGV. J was trimmed by 5 bases and V by 5 bases; bases with no gene match: 13. The CDR3 runs to 17 residues.

The chain has TRBV9 and TRBJ2-5, with 9 positions matching TRBD2. Per germline, CDR1 SGDLS and CDR2 YYNGEE. The CDR3 sequence is 17 residues long. The V and J ends lost 1 base and 4 bases, in that order; junction bases with no gene match: 11. The CDR3 loop reads CASSVRGLAGSGETQYF. DNA of the CDR3: TGTGCCAGCAGCGTAAGAGGGCTAGCGGGGTCGGGAGAGACCCAGTACTTC.

This clone was observed once. The chain recombines TRBV27 with TRBJ1-2; possible D gene TRBD1, 5 bases. The CDR3 runs 13 residues. Germline V lookup: CDR1 MNHEY, CDR2 SMNVEV (reference sequence). V shed 5 bases and J shed 5 bases, with 12 bases lying between them. CDR3 coding DNA: TGTGCCAGCAGTCACGGGACGCTGTATGGCTACACCTTC. It codes for CASSHGTLYGYTF.

This chain uses TRBV20-1 with TRBJ2-1, with D unclear. Germline-derived CDR1 and CDR2 are DFQATT and SNEGSKA (reference sequence). The germline V and J ends were trimmed by 5 bases and 8 bases, with 7 bases remaining between them. The CDR3 runs 10 residues. CDR3 DNA sequence: TGCAGTGCTCTTACCCATGAGCAGTTCTTC. It yields the protein CSALTHEQFF.

This clone was picked up a small number of times. The chain is built from TRBV5-5 and TRBJ2-7; 9 bases map to TRBD1. The germline V gene encodes CDR1 SGHKS and CDR2 YYEKEE (reference sequence). The CDR3 is 18 amino acids. Germline trimming cut 3 bases from V and 0 bases from J; bases unmatched to any gene: 13. The CDR3 loop reads CASSSTLGTGRSSYEQYF. The CDR3, as DNA: TGTGCCAGCAGCTCTACACTTGGGACAGGGAGATCCTCCTACGAGCAGTACTTC. Full variable domain (missing parts from reference TRBV5-5 and TRBJ2-7): DAGVTQSPTHLIKTRGQQVTLRCSPISGHKSVSWYQQVLGQGPQFIFQYYEKEERGRGNFPDRFSARQFPNYSSELNVNALLLGDSALYLCASSSTLGTGRSSYEQYFGPGTRLTVT.

The genes are TRBV4-1 and TRBJ1-1, with a tentative D call TRBD1 (5 bases). The CDR3 has 14 amino acids. CDR1 and CDR2 (germline): MGHRA, YSYEKL. Trimming removed 2 bases at V and 5 bases at J, with 12 bases between. CDR3 sequence reads: CASSQSGARTEAFF. The CDR3 DNA is TGCGCCAGCAGCCAAAGCGGGGCGAGGACTGAAGCTTTCTTT.

Within the sample, this clone is medium-sized. The chain carries TRBV7-6 and TRBJ2-7; D might be TRBD2 (6 bases). This CDR3 comprises 14 residues. V was cut by 3 bases and J by 3 bases, with 12 bases left in between. Germline V CDR1 and CDR2: SGHVS, FNYEAQ. The CDR3, as DNA: TGTGCCAGCAGCTTGGGCCAGGGAGGCTACGAGCAGTACTTC. Translating gives CASSLGQGGYEQYF.

The V call is TRBV6-6, the J call TRBJ2-7; possible D gene TRBD2, 6 bases. Trimming removed 4 bases from V and 6 bases from J, with 10 bases in between. This CDR3 has 12 amino acids. Germline loops: CDR1 MNHNY, CDR2 SVGAGI (reference sequence). The CDR3 bases are TGTGCCAGCAGTTTTACAGCGGGCGAGCAGTACTTC. Amino acids: CASSFTAGEQYF.

The chain joins TRBV27 to TRBJ2-7; the D gene is possibly TRBD2 (6 bases). The germline V gene has CDR1 MNHEY and CDR2 SMNVEV (reference sequence). V was trimmed by 4 bases and J by 1 base, leaving 20 bases between them. This CDR3 contains 17 residues. CDR3 sequence (DNA): TGTGCCAGCAGTTCCCTTTTGTTGGGAGGTGGTTCCTACGAGCAGTACTTC. As protein: CASSSLLLGGGSYEQYF.

The CDR3 is CASSPGTSGARTDTQYF. In DNA form, the CDR3 reads TGTGCCAGCAGCCCGGGGACTAGCGGGGCTCGCACAGATACGCAGTATTTT. The gene calls are TRBV5-4 and TRBJ2-3, with TRBD2 matching 13 bases. Germline trimming cut 4 bases from V and 1 base from J; bases unmatched to any gene: 6. This CDR3 has 17 residues. CDR1 is SGHNT, CDR2 YYREEE, per germline (reference sequence).

The DNA for the CDR3 is TGCGCCAGCAGCCAAGGGCCAGGGCTTAATGAGCAGTTCTTC. This translates into CASSQGPGLNEQFF. The chain links TRBV4-1 to TRBJ2-1, with D possibly TRBD1 on 5 matching bases. Looked up from germline, CDR1 is MGHRA and CDR2 is YSYEKL. The V end lost 1 base, the J end lost 7 bases, and 11 bases lay between the germline ends. The CDR3 has 14 residues.

The chain recombines TRBV9 with TRBJ1-5; TRBD1 agrees at 8 bases. The CDR3 runs to 16 residues. CDR1 is SGDLS, CDR2 YYNGEE, per germline. V lost 0 bases, J lost 5 bases, and 7 bases stayed unmatched. CDR3 loop: CASSVGAGGAYQPQHF. In nucleotides, the CDR3 is TGTGCCAGCAGCGTAGGAGCAGGGGGCGCCTATCAGCCCCAGCATTTT.

This clone occurred a few times. The chain is built from TRBV6-1 and TRBJ1-6; a weak D match, TRBD1 (5 bases). With 3 bases removed from V and 11 bases from J, the gap between germline ends came to 14 bases. Germline lookup yields CDR1 MNHNS and CDR2 SASEGT. The CDR3 spans 14 residues. The CDR3 nucleotides are TGTGCCAGCAGTGACGCAGGGACTAACACACCCCTCCACTTT. This translates into CASSDAGTNTPLHF.

The V gene is TRBV6-5, the J gene TRBJ1-4; D uncertain. The CDR3 is 16 amino acids. The germline V and J ends were trimmed by 0 bases and 0 bases, with 8 bases remaining between them. Germline CDR1 is MNHEY and CDR2 is SVGAGI. CDR3: CASSYSFTATNEKLFF. Written as DNA, the CDR3 is TGTGCCAGCAGTTACTCGTTCACAGCAACTAATGAAAAACTGTTTTTT.

This sequence joins TRBV21-1 and TRBJ2-6; the DNA was not compared with TRBD1, the D call given in the table. TRBV21-1 is termed a pseudogene. This CDR3 has 18 residues. The chain's CDR3 is CASSNRDRGGLGANVLTF. Written as DNA, the CDR3 is TGTGCCAGCAGCAACCGGGACAGGGGTGGTTTAGGGGCCAACGTCCTGACTTTC.

V is TRBV5-5 and J is TRBJ2-7; the D gene is possibly TRBD1 (7 bases). The CDR3 has 14 residues. Trimming took 4 bases from V and 2 from J, leaving 13 bases between them. Per the germline V gene, CDR1 is SGHKS and CDR2 is YYEKEE (reference sequence). CDR3 coding DNA: TGTGCCAGCAGCCGCGGGACAGCAACCTACGAGCAGTACTTC. Protein sequence: CASSRGTATYEQYF.

This chain links TRBV25-1 with TRBJ1-1; D is unresolved. V shed 6 bases and J shed 2 bases, with 7 bases lying between them. CDR3 length equals 12 residues. Germline V gene data show CDR1 as MGHDK and CDR2 as SYGVNS. This chain's CDR3 is CASRAVNTEAFF. The DNA of the CDR3 is TGTGCCAGCAGGGCAGTTAACACTGAAGCTTTCTTT. The full variable domain, completed using reference TRBV25-1 and TRBJ1-1, is EADIYQTPRYLVIGTGKKITLECSQTMGHDKMYWYQQDPGMELHLIHYSYGVNSTEKGDLSSESTVSRIRTEHFPLTLESARPSHTSQYLCASRAVNTEAFFGQGTRLTVV.

Worth noting for this clone: A much larger clone differs by one base, so this may be a read error. This chain connects TRBV28 to TRBJ2-5; the D gene is possibly TRBD1 (6 bases). The assigned J gene may be wrong: the sequence end matches TRBJ2-7 better. The CDR3 length is 16 residues. Germline V gene data show CDR1 as MDHEN and CDR2 as SYDVKM. CDR3 DNA: TGTGCCAGCAGTTCCACCAAGTGGACAGAGCCCTGCGAGCAGTACTTC. This gives the protein CASSSTKWTEPCEQYF.

This sequence joins TRBV5-1 and TRBJ2-7; D might be TRBD2 (6 bases). There are 14 residues in the CDR3. Trimming cost V 4 bases and J 7 bases, with 18 bases left between them. Germline V gene lookup returns CDR1 SGHRS and CDR2 YFSETQ. The DNA for the CDR3 is TGCGCCAGCAGCCTCGGGACCGGGGGAGTGGAGCAGTACTTC. It specifies CASSLGTGGVEQYF.

This clone appeared a few times. The chain carries TRBV6-5 and TRBJ1-6; D may be TRBD1 (6 bases). Germline V CDR1 and CDR2: MNHEY, SVGAGI. CDR3 length: 14 amino acids. V gave up 11 bases and J gave up 9 bases, with 20 bases separating them. The CDR3 DNA reads as TGTGCCTCCCACGAGGGGGGCGATACTTCACCCCTCCACTTT. Translation gives CASHEGGDTSPLHF.

This clone was picked up one time. The chain carries TRBV6-1 and TRBJ2-7; 9 nucleotides match TRBD1. The V and J ends lost 7 bases and 5 bases, in that order; junction bases with no gene match: 6. CDR3 size: 13 residues. CDR1 is MNHNS, CDR2 SASEGT, per germline. DNA of the CDR3: TGTGCCAGCAACAGGGGGCCGGACCACGAGCAGTACTTC. Residues: CASNRGPDHEQYF.

There are a few counts of this clone. The CDR3 loop reads CAIKASEGHNEQFF. The DNA for the CDR3 is TGTGCCATCAAGGCTTCCGAGGGGCACAATGAGCAGTTCTTC. J is TRBJ2-1 and V is TRBV10-3; either TRBD1 or TRBD2 may fit D (5 bases each). Trimming took off 7 bases at V and 5 bases at J, with 15 bases between the two ends. Per the germline V gene, CDR1 is ENHRY and CDR2 is SYGVKD. The CDR3 has 14 residues.

The rearrangement joins TRBV7-8 to TRBJ2-2; D not certain. CDR1 and CDR2 (germline): SGHVS, FQNEAQ. Trimming shortened V by 5 bases and J by 2 bases, and 12 bases separated the two germline ends. The length of the CDR3 is 15 residues. Written as DNA, the CDR3 is TGTGCCAGCAGCCATCCATGGGGAAACACCGGGGAGCTGTTTTTT. Translating it yields CASSHPWGNTGELFF. The complete variable domain, with remaining parts taken from reference TRBV7-8 and TRBJ2-2, reads GAGVSQSPRYKVAKRGQDVALRCDPISGHVSLFWYQQALGQGPEFLTYFQNEAQLDKSGLPSDRFFAERPEGSVSTLKIQRTQQEDSAVYLCASSHPWGNTGELFFGEGSRLTVL.

V and J are TRBV5-4 and TRBJ1-1; D unresolved. The CDR3 spans 15 residues. From germline, CDR1 is SGHNT and CDR2 YYREEE (reference sequence). The ends were cut back, 5 bases at V and 4 bases at J, with 18 bases in the middle. CDR3 coding DNA: TGTGCCAGCAGTGTCCGGTTGGTGAAGGGCACTGAAGCTTTCTTT. Its protein product is CASSVRLVKGTEAFF.